This entry is about one T cell receptor (beta chain). Its antigen is undetermined. TCRdb's copy holds only in-frame clones and misses some; the assay was immunoSEQ multiplex PCR. The repertoire includes about 150,000 clones, 85% to 90% of them detected once, and approximately 2% sits in the top ten. Germline assignment: CDR1 SNHLY and CDR2 FYNNEI. The CDR3 is made up of 13 amino acids. V was shortened by 8 bases and J by 7 bases, with 17 bases between the two germline ends. These data are taken from a study of cytomegalovirus exposure and HLA in healthy donors. Study context: A subsequent analysis reported that the roughly 130 validation repertoires were produced on the same platform that had also been used for the 666 first-cohort repertoires.

Study findings and constraints: It was approximately 150 TCR beta chains that were listed as cytomegalovirus-associated. High sensitivity and specificity were reportedly achieved when the classifier diagnosed cytomegalovirus status.

This clonotype was obtained from a human donor in good health. The rearrangement links TRBV2 to TRBJ1-1, with D possibly TRBD1 on 6 matching bases. Material for sequencing was PBMCs. CDR3 nucleotide sequence: TGTGCCAGCTCTGCAAACAGGGCGGATGAAGCTTTCTTT. Translation: CASSANRADEAFF.